These 20 T cell receptor beta chains were all obtained from the same sample, sequenced in a study of lymphopenia after photon versus proton radiotherapy. The repertoire was sequenced with immunoSEQ multiplex PCR; TCRdb's copy has only in-frame clones and lacks some. The table shows 150,000 to 200,000 clones, with around 85% occurring only once. The starting material was peripheral blood, obtained from a patient treated with photon-based radiotherapy. Source of these receptors: a man aged 45-65 years with gastric cancer.

This sequence joins TRBV27 and TRBJ1-4; no firm D call. Germline loops: CDR1 MNHEY, CDR2 SMNVEV (reference sequence). This CDR3 contains 15 residues. The V and J ends lost 2 bases and 3 bases respectively, with 10 bases between them. CDR3 region: CASSLEGRANEKLFF. DNA for the CDR3: TGTGCCAGCAGTTTAGAGGGTAGGGCTAATGAAAAACTGTTTTTT.

The rearrangement joins TRBV2 to TRBJ1-1; D is unresolved. This CDR3 has 13 amino acids. Trimming stripped 8 bases from V and 0 bases from J, with 10 bases between. CDR1 is SNHLY, CDR2 FYNNEI, per germline. DNA of the CDR3: TGTGCCAGCCTAAAGGATATGAACACTGAAGCTTTCTTT. Protein: CASLKDMNTEAFF.

This clone has only a few counts. The chain has TRBV7-3 and TRBJ1-1, with D unclear. The CDR3 is made up of 13 amino acids. Germline V gene data show CDR1 as SGHTA and CDR2 as FQGTGA. V was shortened by 0 bases and J by 3 bases, with 5 bases between the two germline ends. DNA of the CDR3: TGTGCCAGCAGCTTAACGCTAGACACTGAAGCTTTCTTT. Amino acids: CASSLTLDTEAFF. The variable domain in full, with the rest retrieved from reference TRBV7-3 and TRBJ1-1, is GAGVSQTPSNKVTEKGKYVELRCDPISGHTALYWYRQSLGQGPEFLIYFQGTGAADDSGLPNDRFFAVRPEGSVSTLKIQRTERGDSAVYLCASSLTLDTEAFFGQGTRLTVV.

A remark on this clone: Other DNA sequences within the sample encode an identical CDR3. The chain uses TRBV6-5 and TRBJ2-1; the match to TRBD2 covers 10 bases. The germline V gene encodes CDR1 MNHEY and CDR2 SVGAGI. With 3 bases clipped from V and 3 bases from J, the junction kept 2 bases outside the gene matches. There are 15 residues in the CDR3. The DNA of the CDR3 is TGTGCCAGCAGTTATCGGACTAGCGGCTACAATGAGCAGTTCTTC. It is translated as CASSYRTSGYNEQFF.

The rearrangement uses TRBV2 and TRBJ2-1, with TRBD2 matching over 10 bases. CDR3 size: 14 residues. The germline V gene encodes CDR1 SNHLY and CDR2 FYNNEI. V was clipped by 6 bases and J by 5 bases; unmatched bases: 4. The CDR3 sequence: CASRRGLANNEQFF. Written as DNA, the CDR3 is TGTGCCAGCAGGAGGGGACTAGCGAACAATGAGCAGTTCTTC.

The rearrangement uses TRBV7-9 and TRBJ1-2; 7 bases agree with TRBD1. The CDR3 is 15 residues long. J lost 7 bases, V lost 3 bases, and 11 bases had no gene match. Germline CDR1 SEHNR, CDR2 FQNEAQ (reference sequence). This CDR3 is CASSFRQDRHRGYTF. The CDR3, as DNA: TGTGCCAGCAGCTTTAGGCAGGACAGGCATCGTGGCTACACCTTC.

This clone was seen just once. V is TRBV6-1 and J is TRBJ1-2; perhaps TRBD1 as D (6 bases). This CDR3 comprises 13 residues. Germline assignment: CDR1 MNHNS and CDR2 SASEGT. Trimming pared 2 bases from V and 7 bases from J, leaving 11 bases between. The CDR3, as DNA: TGTGCCAGCAGTGAAACGACAGGAAGTGGCTACACCTTC. It specifies CASSETTGSGYTF.

A note on this clone: The sample has other DNA sequences that encode this CDR3 too. This chain connects TRBV5-1 to TRBJ2-1, with 14 bases matching TRBD2. The CDR3 contains 14 residues. Per germline, CDR1 SGHRS and CDR2 YFSETQ. After removal of 4 bases from V and 8 bases from J, the junction contained 2 bases not matched to a gene. CDR3 sequence: CASSPGLAGDEQFF. CDR3 DNA: TGCGCCAGCAGCCCGGGACTAGCGGGAGATGAGCAGTTCTTC.

The rearrangement uses TRBV9 and TRBJ2-5; 14 bases line up with TRBD2. Germline CDR1 is SGDLS and CDR2 is YYNGEE. The CDR3 is 19 amino acids. The V segment lost 0 bases and the J segment 3 bases; nucleotides outside the gene matches: 10. DNA of the CDR3: TGTGCCAGCAGCGTAGATGGGACTAGCGGGAGATATCCCGAAGAGACCCAGTACTTC. Residues: CASSVDGTSGRYPEETQYF.

In DNA, the CDR3 is TGTGCCAGCTCACTAGGGACAGGGGGCGACTACGAGCAGTACTTC. Its translation: CASSLGTGGDYEQYF. The chain joins TRBV18 to TRBJ2-7; 12 nucleotides agree with TRBD1. The CDR3 runs to 15 residues. V was pared by 4 bases and J by 3 bases, with 4 bases of the junction left unmatched. CDR1 is KGHSH and CDR2 is LQKENI in the germline V gene.

The J gene is TRBJ2-1, the V gene TRBV11-2, with TRBD2 matching over 14 bases. Per germline, CDR1 SGHAT and CDR2 FQNNGV. CDR3 length: 18 residues. The trim removed 2 bases at V and 10 bases at J, leaving 13 bases unmatched. Here the CDR3 reads CASSLRGLAGASGMEQFF. The DNA for the CDR3 is TGTGCCAGCAGCTTAAGGGGACTAGCGGGGGCCTCCGGGATGGAGCAGTTCTTC.

The chain couples TRBV6-5 to TRBJ2-2; the D gene is possibly TRBD2 (5 bases). The CDR3 has 13 amino acids. Germline CDR1 reads MNHEY; CDR2 reads SVGAGI. V lost 8 bases and J lost 6, with 13 bases in between. The chain's CDR3 is CASGRGSPGELFF. The CDR3 DNA reads as TGTGCCAGCGGGAGAGGGTCCCCCGGGGAGCTGTTTTTT.

The V and J genes are TRBV5-1 and TRBJ2-2, with D unresolved. This CDR3 is built from 14 residues. The V and J ends lost 0 bases and 1 base respectively, with 4 bases between them. Germline V lookup: CDR1 SGHRS, CDR2 YFSETQ. The CDR3 reads CASSLDLNTGELFF. CDR3 sequence (DNA): TGCGCCAGCAGCTTGGACTTGAACACCGGGGAGCTGTTTTTT.

The chain combines TRBV29-1 with TRBJ2-2; 8 bases agree with TRBD1. CDR1 is SQVTM and CDR2 is ANQGSEA in the germline V gene. This CDR3 has 14 amino acids. Trimming took 7 bases from V and 4 from J; bases not matched to a gene: 8. This chain's CDR3 is CSAQGAVGTGELFF. In DNA, the CDR3 is TGCAGCGCGCAGGGGGCCGTTGGCACCGGGGAGCTGTTTTTT.

J is TRBJ2-2 and V is TRBV30, with D possibly called TRBD1 or TRBD2 (6 bases each). Trimming cost V 4 bases and J 4 bases, with 10 bases left between them. Germline CDR1 reads GTSNPN; CDR2 reads SVGIG (reference sequence). CDR3 length: 13 residues. The DNA of the CDR3 is TGTGCCTGGACGGAGGGGGGCACCGGGGAGCTGTTTTTT. Amino acids: CAWTEGGTGELFF.

This rearrangement joins TRBV29-1 to TRBJ1-1, with no clear D. Germline values: CDR1 SQVTM, CDR2 ANQGSEA. The CDR3 runs to 14 residues. V was clipped by 6 bases and J by 4 bases, with 18 bases between them. CDR3 nucleotide sequence: TGCAGCGTCACCGCCGGGGTAACGGGCACTGAAGCTTTCTTT. Protein product: CSVTAGVTGTEAFF. Complete variable domain (other parts from reference TRBV29-1 and TRBJ1-1): SAVISQKPSRDICQRGTSLTIQCQVDSQVTMMFWYRQQPGQSLTLIATANQGSEATYESGFVIDKFPISRPNLTFSTLTVSNMSPEDSSIYLCSVTAGVTGTEAFFGQGTRLTVV.

V usage is TRBV5-4 and J usage is TRBJ1-3; a possible D gene is TRBD1 (6 bases). V gave up 4 bases and J gave up 4 bases, with 18 bases separating them. Germline CDR1 and CDR2: SGHNT and YYREEE (reference sequence). The CDR3 loop spans 16 amino acids. The CDR3 coding sequence is TGTGCCAGCAGCCTTCGGGCAGGGGCATCGGGAAACACCATATATTTT. Encoded protein: CASSLRAGASGNTIYF.

The gene calls are TRBV5-4 and TRBJ2-7; 7 positions match TRBD2. Per the germline V gene, CDR1 is SGHNT and CDR2 is YYREEE (reference sequence). The CDR3 is 15 amino acids. V lost 2 bases and J lost 6; bases outside the gene matches: 11. CDR3 nucleotides: TGTGCCAGCAGCTTCCGGGAGGTCAGCCTCGCCGAGCAGTACTTC. Residues: CASSFREVSLAEQYF.

This chain connects TRBV13 to TRBJ2-7, with 10 bases matching TRBD2. The junction had 6 bases not matched to a gene; V was cut back by 5 bases and J by 2 bases. This CDR3 contains 15 residues. Germline CDR1 and CDR2: PRHDT and FYEKMQ (reference sequence). CDR3 sequence (DNA): TGTGCCAGCAGCCTCAGCGGGAGGGCCCCCTACGAGCAGTACTTC. Amino acids: CASSLSGRAPYEQYF.

This chain uses TRBV27 with TRBJ2-4, with 11 bases that match TRBD2. With 5 bases clipped from V and 0 bases from J, the junction kept 6 bases outside the gene matches. The germline V gene has CDR1 MNHEY and CDR2 SMNVEV (reference sequence). The CDR3 contains 17 residues. CDR3 sequence (DNA): TGTGCCAGCAGTCCTCAGACTAGCGGGGTAGCCAAAAACATTCAGTACTTC. It translates to CASSPQTSGVAKNIQYF.